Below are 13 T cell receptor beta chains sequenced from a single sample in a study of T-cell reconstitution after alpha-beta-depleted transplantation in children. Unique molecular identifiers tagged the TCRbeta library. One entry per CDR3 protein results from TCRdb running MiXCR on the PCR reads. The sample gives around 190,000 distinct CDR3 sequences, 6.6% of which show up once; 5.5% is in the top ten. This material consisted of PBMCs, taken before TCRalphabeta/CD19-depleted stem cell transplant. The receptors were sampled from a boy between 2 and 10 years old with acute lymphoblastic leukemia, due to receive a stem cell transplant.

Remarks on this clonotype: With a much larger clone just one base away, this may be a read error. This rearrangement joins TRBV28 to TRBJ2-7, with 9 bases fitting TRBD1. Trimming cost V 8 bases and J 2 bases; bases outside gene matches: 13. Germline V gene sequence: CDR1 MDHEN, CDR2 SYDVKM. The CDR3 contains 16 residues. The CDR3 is CASAQSSGTGPYEQYF. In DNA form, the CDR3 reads TGTGCCAGCGCCCAGTCCTCTGGGACAGGGCCCTACGAGCAGTACTTC.

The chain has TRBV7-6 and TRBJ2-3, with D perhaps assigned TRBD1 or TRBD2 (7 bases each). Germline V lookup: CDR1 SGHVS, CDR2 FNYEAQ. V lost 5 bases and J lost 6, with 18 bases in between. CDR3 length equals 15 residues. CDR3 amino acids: CASSQGRGGLDTQYF. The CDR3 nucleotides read TGTGCCAGCAGCCAAGGCAGGGGGGGCCTGGATACGCAGTATTTT.

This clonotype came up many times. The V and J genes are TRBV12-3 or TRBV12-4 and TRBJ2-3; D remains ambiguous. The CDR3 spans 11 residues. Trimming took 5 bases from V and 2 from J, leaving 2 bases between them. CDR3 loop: CASSPTDTQYF. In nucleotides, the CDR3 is TGTGCCAGCAGTCCCACAGATACGCAGTATTTT.

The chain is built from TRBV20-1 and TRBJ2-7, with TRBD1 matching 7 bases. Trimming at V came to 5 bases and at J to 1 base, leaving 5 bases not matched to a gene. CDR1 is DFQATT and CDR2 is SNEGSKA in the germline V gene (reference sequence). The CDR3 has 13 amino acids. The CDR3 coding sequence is TGCAGTGCTCCCGGACAGGAATCCTACGAGCAGTACTTC. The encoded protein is CSAPGQESYEQYF.

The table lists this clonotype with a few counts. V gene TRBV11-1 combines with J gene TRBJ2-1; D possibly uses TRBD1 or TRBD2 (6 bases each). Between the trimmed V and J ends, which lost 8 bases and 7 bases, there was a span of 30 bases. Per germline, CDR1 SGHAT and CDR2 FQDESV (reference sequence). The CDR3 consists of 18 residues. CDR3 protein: CASLAGPVGGRRGNEQFF. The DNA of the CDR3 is TGTGCCAGCCTGGCTGGCCCCGTTGGGGGGCGCAGAGGGAATGAGCAGTTCTTC.

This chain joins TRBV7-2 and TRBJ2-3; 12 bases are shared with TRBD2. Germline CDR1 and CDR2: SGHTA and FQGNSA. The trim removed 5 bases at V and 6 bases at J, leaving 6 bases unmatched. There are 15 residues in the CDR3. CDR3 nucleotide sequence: TGTGCCAGCAGCGAGACTAGCGGGAGTCCCGATACGCAGTATTTT. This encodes CASSETSGSPDTQYF. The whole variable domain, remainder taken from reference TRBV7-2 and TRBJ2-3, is GAGVSQSPSNKVTEKGKDVELRCDPISGHTALYWYRQSLGQGLEFLIYFQGNSAPDKSGLPSDRFSAERTGGSVSTLTIQRTQQEDSAVYLCASSETSGSPDTQYFGPGTRLTVL.

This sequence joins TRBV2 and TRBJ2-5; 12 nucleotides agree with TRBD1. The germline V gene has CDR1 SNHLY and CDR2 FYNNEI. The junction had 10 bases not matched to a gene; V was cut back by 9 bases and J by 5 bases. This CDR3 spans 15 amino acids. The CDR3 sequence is CARSLGQGARETQYF. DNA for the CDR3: TGTGCCAGAAGCTTGGGACAGGGGGCACGGGAGACCCAGTACTTC.

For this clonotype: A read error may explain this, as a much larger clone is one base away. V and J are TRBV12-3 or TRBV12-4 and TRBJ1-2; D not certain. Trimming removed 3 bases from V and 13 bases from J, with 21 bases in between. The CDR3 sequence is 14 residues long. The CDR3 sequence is CASSFLWEPSSCTF. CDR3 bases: TGTGCCAGCAGTTTCCTATGGGAGCCCTCGAGCTGCACCTTC.

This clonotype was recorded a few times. CDR3 nucleotide sequence: TGTGCCAGCAGCCCGGGAAAAGATCAGCCCCAGCATTTT. Protein: CASSPGKDQPQHF. The chain recombines TRBV3-1 with TRBJ1-5; D gene uncertain. CDR1 and CDR2 from the germline V gene are LGHDT and YNNKEL (reference sequence). Between the trimmed V and J ends, which lost 4 bases and 5 bases, there was a span of 9 bases. This CDR3 has 13 amino acids.

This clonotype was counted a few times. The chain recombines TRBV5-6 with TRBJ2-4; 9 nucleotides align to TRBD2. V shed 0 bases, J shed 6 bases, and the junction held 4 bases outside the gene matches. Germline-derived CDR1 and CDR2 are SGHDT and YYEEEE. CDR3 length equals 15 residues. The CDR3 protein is CASSLEEAGGNIQYF. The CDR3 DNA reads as TGTGCCAGCAGCTTGGAGGAAGCGGGAGGAAACATTCAGTACTTC.

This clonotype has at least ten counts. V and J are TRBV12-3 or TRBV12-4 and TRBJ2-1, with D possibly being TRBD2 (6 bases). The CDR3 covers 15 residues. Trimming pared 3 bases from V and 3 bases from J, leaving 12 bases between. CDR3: CASSFTGVLYNEQFF. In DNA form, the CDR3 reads TGTGCCAGCAGTTTTACGGGAGTGCTCTACAATGAGCAGTTCTTC.

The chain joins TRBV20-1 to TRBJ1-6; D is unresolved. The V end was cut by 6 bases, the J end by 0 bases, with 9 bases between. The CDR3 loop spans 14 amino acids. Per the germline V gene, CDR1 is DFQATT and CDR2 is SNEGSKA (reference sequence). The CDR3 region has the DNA TGCAGTGCCCGGACTAGCTCCTATAATTCACCCCTCCACTTT. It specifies CSARTSSYNSPLHF.

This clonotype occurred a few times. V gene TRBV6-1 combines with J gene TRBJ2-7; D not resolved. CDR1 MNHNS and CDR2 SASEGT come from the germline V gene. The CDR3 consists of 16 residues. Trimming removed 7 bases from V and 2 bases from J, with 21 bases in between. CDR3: CASTPTAFGQTYEQYF. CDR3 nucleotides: TGTGCCAGCACCCCCACTGCTTTTGGCCAAACCTACGAGCAGTACTTC.